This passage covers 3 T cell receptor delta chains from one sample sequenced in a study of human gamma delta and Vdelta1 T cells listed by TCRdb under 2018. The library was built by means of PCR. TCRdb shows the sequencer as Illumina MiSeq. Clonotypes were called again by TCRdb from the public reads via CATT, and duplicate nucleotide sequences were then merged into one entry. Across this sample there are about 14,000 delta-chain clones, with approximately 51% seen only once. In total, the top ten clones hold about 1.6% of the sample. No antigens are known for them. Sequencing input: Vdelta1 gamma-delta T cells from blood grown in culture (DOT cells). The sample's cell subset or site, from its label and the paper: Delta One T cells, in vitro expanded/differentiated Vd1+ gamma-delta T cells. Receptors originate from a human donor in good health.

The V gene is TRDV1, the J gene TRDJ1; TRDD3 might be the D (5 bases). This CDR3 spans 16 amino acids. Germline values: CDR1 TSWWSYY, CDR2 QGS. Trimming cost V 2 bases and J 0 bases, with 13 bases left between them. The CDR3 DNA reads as TGTGCTCTTGGGGAATATGGGGACTCGTACACCGATAAACTCATCTTT. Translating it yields CALGEYGDSYTDKLIF.

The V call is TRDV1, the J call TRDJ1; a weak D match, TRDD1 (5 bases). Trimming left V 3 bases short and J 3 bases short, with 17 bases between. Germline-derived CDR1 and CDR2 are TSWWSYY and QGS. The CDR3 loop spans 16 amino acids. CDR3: CALGDQIKFRADKLIF. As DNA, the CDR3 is TGTGCTCTTGGGGACCAAATAAAGTTCCGGGCCGATAAACTCATCTTT.

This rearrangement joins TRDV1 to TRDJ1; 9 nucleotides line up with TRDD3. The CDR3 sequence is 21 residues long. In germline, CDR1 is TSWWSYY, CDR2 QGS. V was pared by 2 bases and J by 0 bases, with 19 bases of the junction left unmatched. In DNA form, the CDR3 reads TGTGCTCTTGGGGAATTAGTTTTGAACCAACTGGGGGACGAGTACACCGATAAACTCATCTTT. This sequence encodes CALGELVLNQLGDEYTDKLIF.